This T cell receptor (beta chain) was documented in a study of regulatory T cells in long-lasting Graves disease (dated by TCRdb to about 2021). For context, the study as a whole: Patients with newly diagnosed Graves' disease had been on antithyroid drugs for under 3 months. Peripheral blood TCR sequencing and RNA sequencing compared persistent Graves' disease patients with newly diagnosed Graves' disease patients. The study was registered as a clinical trial and conducted in China. TCR sequencing covered 13 persistent and roughly 20 newly diagnosed Graves' disease patients, some 35 samples in total.

At least ten counts were recorded for this clonotype. Its antigen specificity is not known. Base qualities are not provided; no much larger clone lies one nucleotide away. The library was produced with multiplex PCR. The sequencer was an Illumina HiSeq 4000. TCR beta libraries were built with iRepertoire HTBI primers and Arm-PCR amplification of CDR3 regions. Before sequencing, the PCR products underwent gel purification. The authors processed their data as follows. A total of some 60 TRBV and some 13 TRBJ segments were identified across samples and were used for gene usage analysis of CDR3 amino acid clonotypes. Filtered high-quality paired reads were merged into contigs using COPE and FqMerger. Contigs were aligned with BLAST to IMGT TRBV, TRBD and TRBJ reference genes, and CDR3 was defined per IMGT. Any clonotype with a frequency above 0.1% was classified as a highly expanded clone. Repertoire diversity was measured by Shannon entropy, and V-J evenness by the Gini coefficient. A clonotype was considered public if more than one individual shared it. Using fastp at Q25 and MiXCR, TCRdb reprocessed the public reads and kept productive beta chains. Rows merge per CDR3 protein into single entries with the most common DNA and genes. These V and J calls originate from TCRdb's pipeline instead of the authors' own analysis. The sample table contains around 400,000 distinct CDR3 sequences; only one count was recorded for roughly 15% of them. The ten most abundant clones make up 20% to 25% of the sample.

What the authors observed across the whole study: Sequencing and analysis were restricted to the TCR beta chain. Preferential use of TRBV28, TRBJ1-2 and TRBJ2-5 was observed in persistent disease, whereas TRBV20-1 and TRBJ2-1 were favored in newly diagnosed disease. Only peripheral blood was studied, because thyroid tissue, the primary lesion, was inaccessible. The small sample size was acknowledged by the authors as a limitation that may reduce accuracy. Compared with newly diagnosed patients, patients with persistent Graves' disease had lower TCR Shannon entropy and fewer highly expanded clones, which suggests clonal expansion. Persistent patients shared more public clonotypes among themselves (fewer than 3,000) than newly diagnosed patients did (over 950).

Deletion took 5 bases off V and 3 bases off J, with a span of 14 bases between the germline ends. Including the terminal cysteine and phenylalanine, the CDR3 comprises 14 residues. Of all the DNA, just the CDR3 is kept, 42 bases in frame from base 1. This sample's time point label indicates: newly diagnosed GD, antithyroid drugs for less than 3 months. For both TCR sequencing and RNA sequencing, RNA was extracted from PBMCs in TRIzol. The diagnosis of Graves' disease was made according to American Thyroid Association guidelines. Patients for the study were recruited at an endocrinology department in Xi'an, China. Each patient gave roughly 10 milliliters of peripheral blood, collected in an EDTA anticoagulant tube. Ficoll Paque Plus density gradient separation was used to isolate PBMCs, and no additional T cell sorting was done. An Agilent 2100 Bioanalyzer and agarose gel were used to assess RNA quality, and a NanoDrop 2000 was used to measure RNA concentration.

The chain is made from TRBV12-3 or TRBV12-4 and TRBJ2-7, with TRBD1 perhaps the D gene, on 6 matching bases. The sequence came from a female donor with Graves disease. Sequencing used peripheral blood mononuclear cells (PBMCs), obtained at new diagnosis, from a patient treated with antithyroid drugs. The CDR3 loop reads CASSVLQGNYEQYF. DNA sequence: TGTGCCAGCAGTGTGTTACAGGGCAACTACGAGCAGTACTTC.